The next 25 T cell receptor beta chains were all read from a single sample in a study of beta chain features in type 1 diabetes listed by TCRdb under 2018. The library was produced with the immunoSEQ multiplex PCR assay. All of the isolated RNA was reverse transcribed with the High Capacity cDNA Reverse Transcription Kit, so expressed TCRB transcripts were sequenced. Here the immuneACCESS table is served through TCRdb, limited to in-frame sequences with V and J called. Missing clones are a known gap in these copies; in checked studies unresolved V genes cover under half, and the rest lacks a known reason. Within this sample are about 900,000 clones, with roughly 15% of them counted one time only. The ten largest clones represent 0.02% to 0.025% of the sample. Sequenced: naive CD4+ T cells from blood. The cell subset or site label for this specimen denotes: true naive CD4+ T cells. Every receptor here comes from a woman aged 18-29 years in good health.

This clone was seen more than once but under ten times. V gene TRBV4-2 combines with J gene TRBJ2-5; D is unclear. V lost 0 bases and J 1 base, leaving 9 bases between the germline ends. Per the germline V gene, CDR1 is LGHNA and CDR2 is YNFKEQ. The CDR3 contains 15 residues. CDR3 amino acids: CASSQDIGIQETQYF. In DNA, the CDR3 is TGTGCCAGCAGCCAAGATATAGGAATCCAAGAGACCCAGTACTTC.

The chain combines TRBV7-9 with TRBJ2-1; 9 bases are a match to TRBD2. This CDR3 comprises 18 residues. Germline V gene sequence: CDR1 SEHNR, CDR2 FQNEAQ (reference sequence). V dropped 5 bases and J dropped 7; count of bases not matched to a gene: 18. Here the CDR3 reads CASSHPTAGGPRRNEQFF. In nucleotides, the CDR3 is TGTGCCAGCAGCCATCCCACTGCGGGAGGGCCTCGTCGAAATGAGCAGTTCTTC.

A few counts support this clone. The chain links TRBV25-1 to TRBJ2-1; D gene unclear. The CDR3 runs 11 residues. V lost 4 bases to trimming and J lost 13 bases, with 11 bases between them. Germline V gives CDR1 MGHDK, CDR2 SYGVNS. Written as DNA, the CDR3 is TGTGCCAGCAGTGCCCTAGGAGTACAGTTCTTC. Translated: CASSALGVQFF.

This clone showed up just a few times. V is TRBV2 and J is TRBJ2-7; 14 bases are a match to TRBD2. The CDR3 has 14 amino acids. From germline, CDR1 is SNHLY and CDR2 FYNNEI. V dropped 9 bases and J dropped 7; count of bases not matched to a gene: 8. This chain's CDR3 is CASILGLAGVEQYF. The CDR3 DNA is TGTGCCAGTATCCTGGGACTAGCGGGAGTTGAGCAGTACTTC.

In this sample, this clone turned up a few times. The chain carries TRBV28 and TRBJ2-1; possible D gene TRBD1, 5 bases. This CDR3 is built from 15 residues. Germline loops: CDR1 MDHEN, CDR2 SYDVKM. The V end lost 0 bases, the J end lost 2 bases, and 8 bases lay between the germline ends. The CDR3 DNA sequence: TGTGCCAGCAGTTTATGGCAGGGAACCTACAATGAGCAGTTCTTC. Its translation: CASSLWQGTYNEQFF.

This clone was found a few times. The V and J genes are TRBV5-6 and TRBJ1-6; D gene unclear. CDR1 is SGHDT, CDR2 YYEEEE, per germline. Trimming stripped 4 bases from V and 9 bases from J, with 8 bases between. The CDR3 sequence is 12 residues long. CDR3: CASSQSGSPLHF. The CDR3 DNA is TGTGCCAGCAGCCAATCGGGTTCACCCCTCCACTTT.

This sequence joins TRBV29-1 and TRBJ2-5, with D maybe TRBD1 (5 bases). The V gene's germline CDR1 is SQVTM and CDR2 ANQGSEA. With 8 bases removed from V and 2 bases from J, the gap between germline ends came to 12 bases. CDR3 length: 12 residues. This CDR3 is CSSSDSQETQYF. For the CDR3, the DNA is TGCAGCTCTTCCGACAGTCAAGAGACCCAGTACTTC.

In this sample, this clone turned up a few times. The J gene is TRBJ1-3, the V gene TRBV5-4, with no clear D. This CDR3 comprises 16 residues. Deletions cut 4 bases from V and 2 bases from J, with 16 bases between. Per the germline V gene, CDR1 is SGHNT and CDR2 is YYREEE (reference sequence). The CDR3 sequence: CASSPERGNAGNTIYF. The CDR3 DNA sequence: TGTGCCAGCAGCCCCGAACGGGGAAATGCTGGAAACACCATATATTTT.

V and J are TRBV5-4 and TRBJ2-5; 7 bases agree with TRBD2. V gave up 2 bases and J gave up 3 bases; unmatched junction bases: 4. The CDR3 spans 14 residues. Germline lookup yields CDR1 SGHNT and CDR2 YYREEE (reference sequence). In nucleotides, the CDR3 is TGTGCCAGCAGCTTAAGCGGGGATAAAGAGACCCAGTACTTC. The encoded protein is CASSLSGDKETQYF.

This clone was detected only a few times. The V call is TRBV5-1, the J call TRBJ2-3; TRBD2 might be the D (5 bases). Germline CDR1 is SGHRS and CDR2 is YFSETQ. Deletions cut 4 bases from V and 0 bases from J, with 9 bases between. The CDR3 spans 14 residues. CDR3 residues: CASSPSLSTDTQYF. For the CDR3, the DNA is TGCGCCAGCAGCCCTAGCCTTAGCACAGATACGCAGTATTTT.

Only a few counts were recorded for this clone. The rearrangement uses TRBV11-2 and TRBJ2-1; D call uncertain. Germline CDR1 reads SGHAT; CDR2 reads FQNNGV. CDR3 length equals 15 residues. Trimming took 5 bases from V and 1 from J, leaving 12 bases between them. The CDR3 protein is CASSLSFDSYNEQFF. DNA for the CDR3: TGTGCCAGCAGCCTCAGCTTCGATTCCTACAATGAGCAGTTCTTC.

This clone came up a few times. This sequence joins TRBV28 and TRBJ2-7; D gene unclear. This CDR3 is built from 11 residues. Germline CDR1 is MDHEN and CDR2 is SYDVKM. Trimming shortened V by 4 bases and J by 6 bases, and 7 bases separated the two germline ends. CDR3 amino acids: CASSSQSEQYF. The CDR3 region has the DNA TGTGCCAGCAGTTCCCAGAGCGAGCAGTACTTC.

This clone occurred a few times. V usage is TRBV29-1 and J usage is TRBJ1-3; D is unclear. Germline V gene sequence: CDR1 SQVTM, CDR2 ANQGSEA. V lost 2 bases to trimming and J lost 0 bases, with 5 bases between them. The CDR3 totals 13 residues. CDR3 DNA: TGCAGCGTTGAACTGGGCTCTGGAAACACCATATATTTT. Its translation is CSVELGSGNTIYF.

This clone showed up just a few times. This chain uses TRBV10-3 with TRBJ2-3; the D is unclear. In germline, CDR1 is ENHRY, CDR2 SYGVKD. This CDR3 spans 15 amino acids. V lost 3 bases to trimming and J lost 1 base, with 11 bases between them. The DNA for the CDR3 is TGTGCCATCAGTGACCAAATAGAGGGCACAGATACGCAGTATTTT. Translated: CAISDQIEGTDTQYF.

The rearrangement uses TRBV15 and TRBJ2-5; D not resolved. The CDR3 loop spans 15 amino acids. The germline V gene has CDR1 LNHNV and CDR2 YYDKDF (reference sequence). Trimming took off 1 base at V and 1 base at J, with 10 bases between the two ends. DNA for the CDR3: TGTGCCACCAGCAGAGGGACCTCACCCCAAGAGACCCAGTACTTC. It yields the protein CATSRGTSPQETQYF.

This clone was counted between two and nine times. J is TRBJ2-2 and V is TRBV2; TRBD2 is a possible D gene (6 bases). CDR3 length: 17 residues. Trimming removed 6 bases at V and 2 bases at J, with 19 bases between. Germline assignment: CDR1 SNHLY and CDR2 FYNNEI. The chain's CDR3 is CASRKTRDWHNTGELFF. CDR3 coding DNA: TGTGCCAGCAGGAAGACCCGGGACTGGCATAACACCGGGGAGCTGTTTTTT.

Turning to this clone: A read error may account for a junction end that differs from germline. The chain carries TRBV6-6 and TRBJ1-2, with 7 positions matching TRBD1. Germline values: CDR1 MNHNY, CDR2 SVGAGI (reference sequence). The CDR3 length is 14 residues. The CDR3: CAISDYGQAYGYTF. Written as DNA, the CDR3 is TGTGCCATCAGTGATTACGGACAGGCGTATGGCTACACCTTC.

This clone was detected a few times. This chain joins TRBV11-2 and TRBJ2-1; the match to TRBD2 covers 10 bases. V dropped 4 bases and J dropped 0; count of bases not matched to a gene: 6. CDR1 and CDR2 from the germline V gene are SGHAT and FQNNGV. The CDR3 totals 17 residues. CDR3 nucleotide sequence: TGTGCCAGCAGCTCGAGCGGGAGGGGGAGCTCCTACAATGAGCAGTTCTTC. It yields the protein CASSSSGRGSSYNEQFF.

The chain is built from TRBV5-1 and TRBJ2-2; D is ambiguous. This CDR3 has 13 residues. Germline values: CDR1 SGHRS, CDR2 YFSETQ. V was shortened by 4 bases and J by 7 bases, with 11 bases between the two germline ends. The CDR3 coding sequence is TGCGCCAGCAGCCCGGGTTGGGTCGGGGAGCTGTTTTTT. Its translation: CASSPGWVGELFF.

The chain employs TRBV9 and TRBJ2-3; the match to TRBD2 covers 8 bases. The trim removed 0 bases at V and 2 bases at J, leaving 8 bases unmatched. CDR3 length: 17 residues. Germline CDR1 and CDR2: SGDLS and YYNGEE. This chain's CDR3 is CASSVGILAELTDTQYF. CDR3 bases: TGTGCCAGCAGCGTAGGGATACTAGCGGAGCTCACAGATACGCAGTATTTT.

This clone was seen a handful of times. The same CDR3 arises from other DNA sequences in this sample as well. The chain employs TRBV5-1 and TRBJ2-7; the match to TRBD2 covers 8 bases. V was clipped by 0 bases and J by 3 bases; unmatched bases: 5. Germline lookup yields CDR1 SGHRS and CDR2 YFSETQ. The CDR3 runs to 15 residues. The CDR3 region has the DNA TGCGCCAGCAGCTTGGAGGTCGCGGGAGGCTACGAGCAGTACTTC. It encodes CASSLEVAGGYEQYF.

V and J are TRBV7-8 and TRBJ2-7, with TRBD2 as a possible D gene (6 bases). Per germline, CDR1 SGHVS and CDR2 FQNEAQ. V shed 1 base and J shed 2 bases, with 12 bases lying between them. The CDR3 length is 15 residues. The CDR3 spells CASSLVQGLAYEQYF. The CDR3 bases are TGTGCCAGCAGCTTAGTTCAGGGACTCGCCTACGAGCAGTACTTC. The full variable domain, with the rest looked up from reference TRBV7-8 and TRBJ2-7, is GAGVSQSPRYKVAKRGQDVALRCDPISGHVSLFWYQQALGQGPEFLTYFQNEAQLDKSGLPSDRFFAERPEGSVSTLKIQRTQQEDSAVYLCASSLVQGLAYEQYFGPGTRLTVT.

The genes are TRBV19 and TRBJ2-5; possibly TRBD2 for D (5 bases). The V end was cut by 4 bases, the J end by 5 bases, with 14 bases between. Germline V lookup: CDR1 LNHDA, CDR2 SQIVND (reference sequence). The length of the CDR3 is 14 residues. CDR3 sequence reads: CASSKHLASETQYF. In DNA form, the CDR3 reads TGTGCCAGTAGTAAACATCTAGCTTCGGAGACCCAGTACTTC.

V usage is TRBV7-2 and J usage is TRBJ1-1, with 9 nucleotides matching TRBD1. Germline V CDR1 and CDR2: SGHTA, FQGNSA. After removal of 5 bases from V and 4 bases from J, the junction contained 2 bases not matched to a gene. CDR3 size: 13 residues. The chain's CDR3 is CASSKDRGTEAFF. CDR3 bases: TGTGCCAGCAGCAAGGACAGGGGCACTGAAGCTTTCTTT.

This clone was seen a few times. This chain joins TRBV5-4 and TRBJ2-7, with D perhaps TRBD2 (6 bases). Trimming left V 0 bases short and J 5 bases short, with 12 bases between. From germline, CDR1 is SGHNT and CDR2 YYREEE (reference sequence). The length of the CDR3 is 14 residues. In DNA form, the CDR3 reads TGTGCCAGCAGCTTGGCCCCGGGAGTTAACGAGCAGTACTTC. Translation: CASSLAPGVNEQYF.